The source of this T cell receptor (beta chain) is a study of blood T cell repertoires in COVID-19. About the study: Acute and convalescent COVID-19 specimens originated in the United States, Italy and Spain. From T cells, B-cell-depleted T cells, or PBMCs came the material, which was cDNA or gDNA.

There are 18 residues in the CDR3. Germline V CDR1 and CDR2: MDHEN, SYDVKM. V lost 4 bases and J lost 5; bases outside the gene matches: 11. A single count supports this clone. In the original analysis: Estimation of nucleated cell counts relied on the amplification of reference gene primers. Data came from immunoSEQ multiplex PCR; TCRdb stores just in-frame clones and leaves some out. Clone size and the V and J calls come from that table; the DNA yielded D and trimming. The repertoire holds about 270,000 clones, with around four fifths as singletons. The sequence was collected from a woman aged 45-60 years with active or convalescent COVID-19. The rearrangement joins TRBV28 to TRBJ2-7, with 16 bases fitting TRBD2. The source material was peripheral blood. The DNA for the CDR3 is TGTGCCAGCAGTTCAGGGGGACTAGCGGGAGGGCCTATGGACGAGCAGTACTTC. Protein product: CASSSGGLAGGPMDEQYF.